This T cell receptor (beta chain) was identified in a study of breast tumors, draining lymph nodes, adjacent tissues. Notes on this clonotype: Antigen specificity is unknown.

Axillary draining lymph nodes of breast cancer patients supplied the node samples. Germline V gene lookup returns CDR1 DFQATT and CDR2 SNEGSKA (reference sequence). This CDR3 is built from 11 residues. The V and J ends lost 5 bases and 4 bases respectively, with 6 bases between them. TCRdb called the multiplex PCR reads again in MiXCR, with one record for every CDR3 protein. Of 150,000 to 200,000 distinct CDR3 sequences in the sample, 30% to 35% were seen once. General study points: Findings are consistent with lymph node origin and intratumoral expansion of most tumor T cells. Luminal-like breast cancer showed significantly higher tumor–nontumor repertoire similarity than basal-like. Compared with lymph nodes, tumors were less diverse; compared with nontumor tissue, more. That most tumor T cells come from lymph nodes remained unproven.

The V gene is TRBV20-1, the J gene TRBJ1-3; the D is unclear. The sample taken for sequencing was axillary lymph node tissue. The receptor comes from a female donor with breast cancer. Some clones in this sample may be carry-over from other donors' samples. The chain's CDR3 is CSAFGGNTIYF. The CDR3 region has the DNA TGCAGTGCTTTCGGAGGAAACACCATATATTTT.